Detailed here is one T cell receptor (beta chain). Its specificity is unknown. Vbeta (60) and Jbeta (13) primers were used in the PCR. Sequenced by immunoSEQ multiplex PCR; TCRdb stores in-frame clones only, minus some. Seen in this sample are approximately 110,000 clones; the ten most common clones hold under 7%. This sample is part of a study of cytomegalovirus exposure and HLA in healthy donors. Study overall: Within an early data release were around 80 million unique TCRs drawn from HLA-typed donors. Whole-study results and caveats: Most observed TCR sequences were rare, whereas some public TCRs were detected in many donors. TCR beta V- and J-gene trimming, according to a later analysis, was linked to a missense DCLRE1C variant.

Germline V gene data show CDR1 as MNHEY and CDR2 as SMNVEV (reference sequence). The CDR3 loop spans 13 amino acids. V was shortened by 4 bases and J by 0 bases, with 6 bases between the two germline ends. Those who donated were healthy bone marrow donors. The rearrangement uses TRBV27 and TRBJ2-5; maybe TRBD2 (5 bases). Sequencing used PBMCs. This TCR was recovered from a man in his forties or fifties in good health and CMV-seropositive. The CDR3 DNA reads TGTGCCAGCAGTTCGGGGTACCAAGAGACCCAGTACTTC. It encodes CASSSGYQETQYF.